A single T cell receptor beta chain is shown here with its context. This clonotype was seen only a few times. The clone's antigen remains unknown. Within one base of it there is no much larger clone, and no base qualities were kept. V sheds 0 bases and J sheds 5 bases, leaving 10 bases between their ends. The cysteine opens and the phenylalanine closes a CDR3 of 15 amino acids. Solely the CDR3 DNA is kept, with 45 bases framed from the first base. The CDR1 and CDR2 encoded by the germline V gene are MNHEY and SVGAGI. Sequencing relied on an Illumina NovaSeq 6000. cDNA libraries for TCRalpha and TCRbeta were prepared by 5'RACE using constant-segment primers, with sample barcodes and unique molecular identifiers added. Trizol reagent was used to extract RNA from every sample. The libraries were amplified in two PCR steps, and the second step added a second sample barcode and Illumina TruSeq adapters. Sequencing of the libraries was done on an Illumina NovaSeq, producing 2 x 150 bp paired-end reads. As for the original processing: The reads were demultiplexed and collapsed into UMI-guided consensus sequences using migec v1.2.7. Using mixcr v2.1.11, UMI consensuses were aligned to TRA and TRB V and J templates and then assembled into clonotypes. A clonotype was counted as expanded or contracted only if both edgeR and NoisET called the change significant, with noise models trained on biological replicates. For edgeR calls, the thresholds were a false discovery rate-adjusted p below 0.01 and a log2 fold-change of 1. As an exploratory analysis of dynamics, max-normalized trajectories of the 1000 most abundant clonotypes were examined with PCA combined with hierarchical clustering. Each responding clone was given a CD4 or CD8 phenotype based on the CD4+ and CD8+ repertoires, which had been sequenced separately. The public reads were quality trimmed at Q25 with fastp and then assembled into clones with MiXCR by TCRdb, keeping productive beta chains. Rows matching on CDR3 protein sequence are summarized as one entry with the most common DNA and genes. None of the V and J calls come from the authors' own analysis; TCRdb made them. The sample table shows about 610,000 distinct CDR3 sequences, and 17% are seen once. Together, the top ten hold about 8.1% of the sample.

Ficoll-Paque density gradient centrifugation was used to isolate PBMCs. The sample comes from a study of T-cell memory formation after mild COVID-19 (dated by TCRdb to 2020 to 2023). As for the study more broadly: TCR sequence clusters from the two donors were largely donor specific. In a couple of donors, T-cell clones that expanded and contracted after mild COVID-19 were followed by sequencing TCRalpha and TCRbeta repertoires longitudinally. The cohort comprised two young, previously healthy adult volunteers, one female and one male.

What the work shows at the level of the full study, not this receptor alone: Balanced CD4/CD8 phenotypes were observed for clones contracting from day 15 to 85, whereas a bias towards CD4+ was observed for a second wave of clones expanding from day 15 to 37. Whether the second-wave clones peaking on day 37 were SARS-CoV-2 specific was not confirmed. Contracting CD4+ clones appeared mostly in the CM and EM memory subsets, whereas CD8+ clones were enriched in EMRA. Some responding clones were detected in pre-infection memory, which suggested that pre-existing cross-reactive memory T cells had joined the SARS-CoV-2 response. The study included only a couple of mild cases, and larger cohorts that include severe cases with pre-infection samples were judged to be necessary.

The chain is made from TRBV6-5 and TRBJ1-4; the D segment cannot be called with confidence. This clonotype was sampled from an adult woman who had mild COVID-19 (a few samples of this study predate the infection). The sample titles of this study are shuffled in the database, so cell type and time point are left out; the donor was told from shared clones. The material sequenced was PBMCs or a T cell subset sorted from them (not recorded which). The CDR3: CASSYSGSVNEKLFF. The sequence in DNA is TGTGCCAGCAGTTACTCAGGGTCGGTGAATGAAAAACTGTTTTTT.